A single sample gave rise to the 20 T cell receptor beta chains below, sequenced in a study of blood T cell repertoires in COVID-19. Profiled with immunoSEQ multiplex PCR; TCRdb holds only in-frame clones, not every one. The sample carries 100,000 to 120,000 clones, about 85% recorded once. Sequences were obtained from peripheral blood. These receptors came from a human donor in a cohort sampled during active COVID-19.

The V gene is TRBV11-3, the J gene TRBJ1-2, with D possibly TRBD1 on 6 matching bases. V lost 1 base, J lost 4 bases, and 25 bases lay in between. CDR1 is SGHNT, CDR2 YENEEA, per germline. The CDR3 has 19 amino acids. The CDR3 loop reads CASSLGTAPGQLTVYGYTF. The CDR3 DNA reads TGTGCCAGCAGCTTAGGAACGGCCCCCGGACAGCTTACGGTCTATGGCTACACCTTC.

V and J are TRBV10-3 and TRBJ2-1; 9 bases are shared with TRBD2. Germline CDR1 ENHRY, CDR2 SYGVKD. V lost 7 bases and J lost 4; bases outside the gene matches: 5. This CDR3 has 14 amino acids. CDR3 in DNA: TGTGCCATCACTGCGGGGGGGCGGTACAATGAGCAGTTCTTC. Translated: CAITAGGRYNEQFF.

The chain combines TRBV2 with TRBJ2-1; D call uncertain. Germline V gene lookup returns CDR1 SNHLY and CDR2 FYNNEI. Between the trimmed V and J ends, which lost 1 base and 0 bases, there was a span of 10 bases. There are 16 residues in the CDR3. The CDR3 DNA sequence: TGTGCCAGCAGTGAAGTAGGCAGGCTCTCCTACAATGAGCAGTTCTTC. It yields the protein CASSEVGRLSYNEQFF. Using reference TRBV2 and TRBJ2-1 for the parts outside the CDR3, the full variable domain is EPEVTQTPSHQVTQMGQEVILRCVPISNHLYFYWYRQILGQKVEFLVSFYNNEISEKSEIFDDQFSVERPDGSNFTLKIRSTKLEDSAMYFCASSEVGRLSYNEQFFGPGTRLTVL.

The chain combines TRBV14 with TRBJ2-3, with 8 nucleotides matching TRBD2. Per the germline V gene, CDR1 is SGHDN and CDR2 is FVKESK. The CDR3 is 18 amino acids. With V trimmed by 5 bases and J by 0 bases, 13 bases remained unmatched. In DNA, the CDR3 is TGTGCCAGCAGCACCCCCCCGGGTAGCGGGGCGAGCACAGATACGCAGTATTTT. It encodes CASSTPPGSGASTDTQYF.

V usage is TRBV19 and J usage is TRBJ2-1; 7 bases are shared with TRBD2. The CDR3 has 16 residues. Germline V gives CDR1 LNHDA, CDR2 SQIVND (reference sequence). The trim removed 4 bases at V and 7 bases at J, leaving 13 bases unmatched. The CDR3 DNA is TGTGCCAGTAGTACACCTCTACCGGGGGGTCAGAATGAGCAGTTCTTC. Translated, it gives CASSTPLPGGQNEQFF.

The chain joins TRBV12-2 to TRBJ1-5. TRBV12-2 is classified as a pseudogene. The CDR3 is made up of 15 amino acids. The CDR3: CASRLAVEGLNPQHF. CDR3 nucleotides: TGTGCAAGTCGCTTAGCAGTGGAGGGCCTTAACCCCCAGCATTTT.

The rearrangement links TRBV12-2 to TRBJ2-7; the table's D call, TRBD1, was not checked against the DNA. TRBV12-2 is a pseudogene locus. The CDR3 contains 16 residues. In DNA, the CDR3 is TGTGCAAGTCGCTTATCACCGGGACAACCCCCTCTCGAGCAGTACTTC. Protein sequence: CASRLSPGQPPLEQYF.

This clone was recorded once. J is TRBJ2-7 and V is TRBV6-2 or TRBV6-3, with 12 bases aligning to TRBD2. Trimming at V came to 2 bases and at J to 4 bases, leaving 3 bases not matched to a gene. Germline CDR1 reads MNHEY; CDR2 reads SVGEGT. The CDR3 is 15 amino acids. CDR3 coding DNA: TGTGCCAGCAGTTACCGTCTAGCGGGGGGGTACGAGCAGTACTTC. Translated: CASSYRLAGGYEQYF.

The chain is built from TRBV6-6 and TRBJ2-1, with TRBD2 identical over 13 bases. Germline V gene lookup returns CDR1 MNHNY and CDR2 SVGAGI (reference sequence). CDR3 length equals 15 residues. V lost 4 bases and J lost 7; bases outside the gene matches: 4. The CDR3 protein is CASSFGTSGVNEQFF. DNA of the CDR3: TGTGCCAGCAGTTTCGGGACTAGCGGGGTGAATGAGCAGTTCTTC.

J is TRBJ2-7 and V is TRBV10-3; 10 bases fit TRBD2. Per germline, CDR1 ENHRY and CDR2 SYGVKD. V was pared by 11 bases and J by 1 base, with 14 bases of the junction left unmatched. The CDR3 spans 16 residues. Written as DNA, the CDR3 is TGTGCCTCCCGAAGCGTAGCGGGGGGTCGATCCTACGAGCAGTACTTC. Translated: CASRSVAGGRSYEQYF.

About this clone itself: Other DNA sequences in the sample encode the same CDR3. The rearrangement uses TRBV6-2 or TRBV6-3 and TRBJ2-7; D gene ambiguous. This CDR3 spans 11 amino acids. Germline lookup yields CDR1 MNHEY and CDR2 SVGEGT. Deletions cut 4 bases from V and 2 bases from J, with 3 bases between. CDR3 protein: CASSSTYEQYF. The CDR3 region has the DNA TGTGCCAGCAGTTCAACCTACGAGCAGTACTTC.

The chain employs TRBV24-1 and TRBJ1-2, with TRBD1 matching 12 bases. Trimming removed 7 bases from V and 4 bases from J; junction bases left unmatched: 6. Germline CDR1 is KGHDR and CDR2 is SFDVKD. This CDR3 has 15 amino acids. CDR3 in DNA: TGTGCCACCAGCCCGGGACAGGGGGCTTTCTATGGCTACACCTTC. Protein: CATSPGQGAFYGYTF.

CDR3 residues: CASSSQGAGSLYGYTF. As DNA, the CDR3 is TGTGCCAGCAGCTCACAGGGGGCCGGCTCACTGTATGGCTACACCTTC. This chain uses TRBV7-9 with TRBJ1-2; 9 nucleotides line up with TRBD1. V lost 4 bases, J lost 5 bases, and 11 bases stayed unmatched. The CDR3 has 16 amino acids. CDR1 and CDR2 from the germline V gene are SEHNR and FQNEAQ (reference sequence).

The chain links TRBV12-5 to TRBJ1-2; 7 bases fit TRBD1. This CDR3 spans 13 amino acids. Germline V gene data show CDR1 as LGHNT and CDR2 as FRNRAP. V shed 5 bases and J 5 bases; nucleotides not matched to a gene: 5. CDR3 sequence reads: CASGRQQGYGYTF. In DNA form, the CDR3 reads TGTGCTAGTGGTCGTCAACAGGGGTATGGCTACACCTTC.

The genes are TRBV7-2 and TRBJ1-1; no firm D call. Germline V gene lookup returns CDR1 SGHTA and CDR2 FQGNSA. CDR3 length: 15 residues. V was shortened by 3 bases and J by 1 base, with 12 bases between the two germline ends. CDR3 region: CASSFYSFGNTEAFF. The DNA for the CDR3 is TGTGCCAGCAGCTTTTACAGTTTTGGGAACACTGAAGCTTTCTTT.

V gene TRBV29-1 combines with J gene TRBJ2-3, with D possibly TRBD2 on 6 matching bases. The CDR3 loop spans 13 amino acids. Trimming cost V 8 bases and J 1 base, with 13 bases left between them. Looked up from germline, CDR1 is SQVTM and CDR2 is ANQGSEA. The CDR3 is CSHVGEGTDTQYF. The CDR3 nucleotides are TGCAGCCATGTAGGGGAGGGCACAGATACGCAGTATTTT.

The DNA of the CDR3 is TGTGCTAGCCAGAGTCCGGGAGGAGGCAATCAGCCCCAGCATTTT. Amino acid sequence: CASQSPGGGNQPQHF. V and J are TRBV12-5 and TRBJ1-5; D is ambiguous. CDR3 size: 15 residues. Germline CDR1 is LGHNT and CDR2 is FRNRAP. V was pared by 9 bases and J by 2 bases, with 17 bases between.

This rearrangement joins TRBV7-2 to TRBJ1-2, with 7 bases that match TRBD1. The ends lost 5 bases at V and 5 bases at J; junction bases unmatched: 5. The CDR3 spans 13 residues. Germline V CDR1 and CDR2: SGHTA, FQGNSA. CDR3 sequence (DNA): TGTGCCAGCAGCCGGGACAGTGATTATGGCTACACCTTC. It yields the protein CASSRDSDYGYTF.

The chain has TRBV5-8 and TRBJ1-1; D is unresolved. The germline V gene encodes CDR1 SGHTS and CDR2 YDEGEE. Trimming removed 2 bases at V and 1 base at J, with 3 bases between. The CDR3 consists of 12 residues. CDR3 sequence: CASSFGNTEAFF. The CDR3 bases are TGTGCCAGCAGCTTCGGGAACACTGAAGCTTTCTTT.

The chain combines TRBV7-3 with TRBJ1-3; 7 bases align to TRBD1. V lost 4 bases to trimming and J lost 8 bases; unmatched junction nucleotides: 5. CDR3 size: 13 residues. The germline V gene encodes CDR1 SGHTA and CDR2 FQGTGA. The CDR3 DNA sequence: TGTGCCAGCAGCTACCGACAGGGTGACACCATATATTTT. Protein sequence: CASSYRQGDTIYF.